These T cell receptor beta chains were read from a single sample in a study of blood T cell repertoires in COVID-19. Produced via immunoSEQ multiplex PCR; TCRdb's table is partial and in-frame only. The table records 55,000 to 70,000 clones, about 81% of them present only once. Specimen: peripheral blood. The origin of the receptors is a man older than 75 with acute or convalescent COVID-19. Both conserved end residues are part of each CDR3. A D gene is named only where the DNA matches it firmly. The size field is filled for only some rows; it gives once, few, many or a size class.

d_gene,j_gene,v_gene,abundance,CDR3nt,CDR3aa
-,TRBJ2-1,TRBV9,-,TGTGCCAGCAGCGTAGGGGGTAGCGAGTACAATGAGCAGTTCTTC,CASSVGGSEYNEQFF
TRBD1,TRBJ2-5,TRBV24-1,-,TGTGCCACCAGTGCGACAGGGGGCGGTCAAGAGACCCAGTACTTC,CATSATGGGQETQYF
TRBD2,TRBJ2-1,TRBV19,-,TGTGCCAGTAGTATAGGGGAGGGACTAGCCAAACACAATGAGCAGTTCTTC,CASSIGEGLAKHNEQFF
-,TRBJ1-1,TRBV3-1/TRBV3-2,once,TGTGCCAGCAGCCAAGGACTCAACACTGAAGCTTTCTTT,CASSQGLNTEAFF
-,TRBJ2-7,TRBV19,-,TGTGCCAGTAGTATAGATCTCGGGAGCTCCTACGAGCAGTACTTC,CASSIDLGSSYEQYF
-,TRBJ2-2,TRBV7-8,many,TGTGCCAGCAGCTTTAATCTCGCCGGGGAGCTGTTTTTT,CASSFNLAGELFF
-,TRBJ1-2,TRBV19,-,TGTGCCAGTAGTATAAGCGGAGTCGGAGACTATGGCTACACCTTC,CASSISGVGDYGYTF
TRBD2,TRBJ2-7,TRBV28,-,TGTGCCAGCAGGGATGGCGGGAGCTCCTACGAGCAGTACTTC,CASRDGGSSYEQYF
-,TRBJ2-6,TRBV10-3,-,TGTGCCATCAGCACAGACTCTGGGGCCAACGTCCTGACTTTC,CAISTDSGANVLTF
-,TRBJ2-2,TRBV4-1,-,TGCGCCAGCAGCCAAGTTCCCGGGAACACCGGGGAGCTGTTTTTT,CASSQVPGNTGELFF
TRBD2,TRBJ2-1,TRBV27,-,TGTGCCAGCAGTTTTACCCAAGCGGGAGGATCGTACAATGAGCAGTTCTTC,CASSFTQAGGSYNEQFF
TRBD1,TRBJ2-6,TRBV2,-,TGTGCCGGGTCCGGGGACAGGGGAGCCGGGGCCAACGTCCTGACTTTC,CAGSGDRGAGANVLTF